The TCR beta chain described here comes from a study of technical replicates of blood from a handful of donors. This clone occurred once. Clones were sequenced by immunoSEQ multiplex PCR, and TCRdb holds only the in-frame ones, with some missing. This sample has some 87,000 clones, with 92% found just once. The CDR3 totals 14 residues. V lost 0 bases and J 3 bases, leaving 8 bases between the germline ends. Germline V lookup: CDR1 SGHRS, CDR2 YFSETQ. V usage is TRBV5-1 and J usage is TRBJ2-3; possible D gene TRBD1, 5 bases. The source is a human donor in good health. The sequenced material came from T cells isolated from PBMCs. The CDR3 sequence: CASSLAQGTDTQYF. In DNA form, the CDR3 reads TGCGCCAGCAGCTTGGCCCAGGGTACAGATACGCAGTATTTT.